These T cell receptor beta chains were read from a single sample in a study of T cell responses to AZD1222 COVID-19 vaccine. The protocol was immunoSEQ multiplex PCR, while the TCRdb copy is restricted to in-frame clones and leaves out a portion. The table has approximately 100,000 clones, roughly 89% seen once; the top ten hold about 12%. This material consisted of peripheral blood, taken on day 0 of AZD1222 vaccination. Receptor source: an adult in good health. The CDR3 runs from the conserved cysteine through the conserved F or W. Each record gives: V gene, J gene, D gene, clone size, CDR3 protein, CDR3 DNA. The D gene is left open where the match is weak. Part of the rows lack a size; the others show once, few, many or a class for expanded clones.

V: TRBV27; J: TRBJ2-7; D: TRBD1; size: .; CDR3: CASSFDRGSSYEQYF; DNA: TGTGCCAGCAGTTTCGACAGGGGGAGTTCCTACGAGCAGTACTTC
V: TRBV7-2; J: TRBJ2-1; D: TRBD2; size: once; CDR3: CASSFKAGLGYNEQFF; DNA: TGTGCCAGCAGCTTCAAAGCGGGACTAGGATACAATGAGCAGTTCTTC
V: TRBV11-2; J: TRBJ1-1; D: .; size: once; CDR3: CASSFLSTAEAFF; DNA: TGTGCCAGCAGCTTCCTCTCCACGGCTGAAGCTTTCTTT
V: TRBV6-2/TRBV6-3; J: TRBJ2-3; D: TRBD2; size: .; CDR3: CASSLLLARPDTQYF; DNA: TGTGCCAGCAGTTTATTACTAGCGAGGCCAGATACGCAGTATTTT
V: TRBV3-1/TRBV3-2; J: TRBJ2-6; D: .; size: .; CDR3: CASSQGSGANVLTF; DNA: TGTGCCAGCAGCCAAGGGTCTGGGGCCAACGTCCTGACTTTC
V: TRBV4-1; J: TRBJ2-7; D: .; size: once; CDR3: CASSQGRSSSYEQYF; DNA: TGCGCCAGCAGCCAAGGGCGCTCGAGCTCCTACGAGCAGTACTTC
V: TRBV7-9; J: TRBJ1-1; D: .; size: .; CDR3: CASSSGPTGNTEAFF; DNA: TGTGCCAGCAGCTCCGGTCCCACGGGGAACACTGAAGCTTTCTTT
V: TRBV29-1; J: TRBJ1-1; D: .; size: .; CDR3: CSVDRVNTEAFF; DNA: TGCAGCGTTGACAGGGTGAACACTGAAGCTTTCTTT
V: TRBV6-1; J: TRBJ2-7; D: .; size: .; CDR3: CASSEWAVGREQYF; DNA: TGTGCCAGCAGTGAATGGGCAGTTGGGCGCGAGCAGTACTTC
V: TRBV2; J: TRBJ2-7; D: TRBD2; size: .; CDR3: CASSGVAGGTYEQYF; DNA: TGTGCCAGCAGTGGTGTGGCGGGAGGGACATACGAGCAGTACTTC
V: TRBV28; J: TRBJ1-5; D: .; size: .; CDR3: CASRVSLGAYQPQHF; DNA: TGTGCCAGCAGGGTGAGTCTGGGAGCTTATCAGCCCCAGCATTTT
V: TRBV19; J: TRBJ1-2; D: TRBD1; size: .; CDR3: CASSIQTGNMYGYTF; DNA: TGTGCCAGTAGTATCCAGACAGGGAATATGTATGGCTACACCTTC
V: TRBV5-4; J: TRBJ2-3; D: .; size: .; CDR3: CASSFGNTDTQYF; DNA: TGTGCCAGCAGCTTCGGAAACACAGATACGCAGTATTTT
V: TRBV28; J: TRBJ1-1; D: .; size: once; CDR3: CASSLFVHSEAFF; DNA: TGTGCCAGCAGTTTATTTGTACACTCTGAAGCTTTCTTT
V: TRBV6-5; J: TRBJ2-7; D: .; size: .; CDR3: CASRVGALSYEQYF; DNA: TGTGCCAGCAGGGTCGGGGCCCTCTCCTACGAGCAGTACTTC
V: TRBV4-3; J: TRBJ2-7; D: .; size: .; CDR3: CASSQDWPGSSYEQYF; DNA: TGCGCCAGCAGCCAAGACTGGCCAGGTAGCTCCTACGAGCAGTACTTC
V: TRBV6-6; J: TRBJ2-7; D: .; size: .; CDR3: CASSTPPPGGEQYF; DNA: TGTGCCAGCAGCACACCCCCACCCGGAGGGGAGCAGTACTTC
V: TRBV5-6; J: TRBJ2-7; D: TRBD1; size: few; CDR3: CASSIQGAREQYF; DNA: TGTGCCAGCAGCATACAGGGGGCTCGGGAGCAGTACTTC
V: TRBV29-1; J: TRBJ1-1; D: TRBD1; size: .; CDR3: CSVDRGMNTEAFF; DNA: TGCAGCGTCGACAGGGGCATGAACACTGAAGCTTTCTTT
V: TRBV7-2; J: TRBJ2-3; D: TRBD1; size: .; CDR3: CASSSSGTGSQYF; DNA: TGTGCCAGCAGCTCCTCCGGGACAGGATCGCAGTATTTT
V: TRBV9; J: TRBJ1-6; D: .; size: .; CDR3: CASSVDDDNSPLHF; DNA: TGTGCCAGCAGCGTAGACGACGATAATTCACCCCTCCACTTT
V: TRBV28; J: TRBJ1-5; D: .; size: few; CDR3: CASSYDRYQPQHF; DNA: TGTGCCAGCAGCTACGACAGATATCAGCCCCAGCATTTT
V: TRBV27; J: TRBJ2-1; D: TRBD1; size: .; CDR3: CASSLSRTGQGEQFF; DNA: TGTGCCAGCAGTTTATCCCGGACAGGGCAAGGTGAGCAGTTCTTC
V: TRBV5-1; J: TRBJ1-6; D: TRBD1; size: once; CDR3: CASSLSWTGVNSPLHF; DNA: TGCGCCAGCAGCTTGAGCTGGACAGGTGTTAATTCACCCCTCCACTTT
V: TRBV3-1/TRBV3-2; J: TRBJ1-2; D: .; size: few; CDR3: CASSQDGVYGYTF; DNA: TGTGCCAGCAGCCAAGATGGCGTCTATGGCTACACCTTC
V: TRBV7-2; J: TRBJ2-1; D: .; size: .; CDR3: CASSQRSGEQFF; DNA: TGTGCCAGCAGCCAACGATCCGGTGAGCAGTTCTTC
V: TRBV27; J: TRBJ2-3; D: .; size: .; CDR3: CASERRDGRTDTQYF; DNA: TGTGCCAGCGAGCGCCGGGACGGTCGCACAGATACGCAGTATTTT
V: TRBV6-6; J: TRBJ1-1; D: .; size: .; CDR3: CASSYTSEAFF; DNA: TGTGCCAGCAGTTACACGTCTGAAGCTTTCTTT
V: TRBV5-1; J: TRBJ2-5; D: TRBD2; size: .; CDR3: CASSLAPAGGRETQYF; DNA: TGCGCCAGCAGCTTGGCCCCAGCGGGGGGTCGAGAGACCCAGTACTTC
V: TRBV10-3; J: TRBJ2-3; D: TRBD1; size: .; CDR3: CAISPGQGSTDTQYF; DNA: TGTGCCATCAGTCCGGGACAGGGAAGCACAGATACGCAGTATTTT
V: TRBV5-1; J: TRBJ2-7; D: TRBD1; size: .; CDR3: CASSVGQGDEQYF; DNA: TGCGCCAGCAGCGTTGGACAGGGTGACGAGCAGTACTTC
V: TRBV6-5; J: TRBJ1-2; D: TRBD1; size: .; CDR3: CASSKPGGSYGYTF; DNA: TGTGCCAGCAGTAAACCAGGGGGCTCCTATGGCTACACCTTC
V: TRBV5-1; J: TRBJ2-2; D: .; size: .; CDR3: CASVGLGNTGELFF; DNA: TGCGCCAGCGTGGGACTGGGTAACACCGGGGAGCTGTTTTTT
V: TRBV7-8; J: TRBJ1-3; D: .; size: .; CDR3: CASSLVRGSGNTIYF; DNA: TGTGCCAGCAGCTTAGTCCGGGGATCAGGAAACACCATATATTTT
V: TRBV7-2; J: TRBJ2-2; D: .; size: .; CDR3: CASSGRRGSGELFF; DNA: TGTGCCAGCAGCGGGAGGCGGGGTTCCGGGGAGCTGTTTTTT
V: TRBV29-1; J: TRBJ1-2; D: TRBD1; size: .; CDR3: CSVPGQKDGGYTF; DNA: TGCAGCGTACCGGGACAGAAGGACGGAGGCTACACCTTC
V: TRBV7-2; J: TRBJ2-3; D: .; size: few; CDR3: CASSFPVDTQYF; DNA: TGTGCCAGCAGCTTCCCGGTGGATACGCAGTATTTT
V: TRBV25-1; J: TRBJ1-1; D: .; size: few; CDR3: CASAPQGNTEAFF; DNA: TGTGCCAGCGCGCCACAGGGTAACACTGAAGCTTTCTTT
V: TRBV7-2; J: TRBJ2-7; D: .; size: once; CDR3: CASSRRAYEQYF; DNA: TGTGCCAGCAGCCGCCGAGCCTACGAGCAGTACTTC
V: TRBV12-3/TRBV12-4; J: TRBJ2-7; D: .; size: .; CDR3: CASSLKGGVEQYF; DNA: TGTGCCAGCAGTCTGAAAGGGGGGGTCGAGCAGTACTTC
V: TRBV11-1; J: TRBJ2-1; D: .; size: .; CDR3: CASSLESGSSDEQFF; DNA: TGTGCCAGCAGCTTAGAATCCGGGAGTTCGGATGAGCAGTTCTTC
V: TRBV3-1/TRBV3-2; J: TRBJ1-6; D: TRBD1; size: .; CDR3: CASSQGKTGVSNSPLHF; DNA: TGTGCCAGCAGCCAAGGGAAGACAGGGGTCTCTAATTCACCCCTCCACTTT
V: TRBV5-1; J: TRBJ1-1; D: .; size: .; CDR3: CASSLDLNTEAFF; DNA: TGCGCCAGCAGCTTGGACTTGAACACTGAAGCTTTCTTT
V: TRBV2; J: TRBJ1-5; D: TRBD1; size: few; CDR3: CASREDRARQPQHF; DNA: TGTGCCAGCAGGGAGGACAGGGCTCGGCAGCCCCAGCATTTT
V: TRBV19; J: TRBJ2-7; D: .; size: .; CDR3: CASSTTPGLGEQYF; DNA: TGTGCCAGTAGTACAACTCCGGGACTCGGCGAGCAGTACTTC